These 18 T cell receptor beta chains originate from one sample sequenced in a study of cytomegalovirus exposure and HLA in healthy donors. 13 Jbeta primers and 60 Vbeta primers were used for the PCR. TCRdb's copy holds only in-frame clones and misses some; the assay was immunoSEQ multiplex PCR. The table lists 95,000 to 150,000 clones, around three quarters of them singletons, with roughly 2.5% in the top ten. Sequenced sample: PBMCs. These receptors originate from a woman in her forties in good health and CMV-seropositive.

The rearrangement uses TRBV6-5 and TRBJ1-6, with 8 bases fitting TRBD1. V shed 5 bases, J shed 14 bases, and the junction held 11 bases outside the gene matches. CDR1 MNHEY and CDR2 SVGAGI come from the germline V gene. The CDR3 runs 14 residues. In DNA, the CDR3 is TGTGCCAGCAGTGGACAGGGCGCCCAAGGGGCCCTCCACTTT. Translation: CASSGQGAQGALHF.

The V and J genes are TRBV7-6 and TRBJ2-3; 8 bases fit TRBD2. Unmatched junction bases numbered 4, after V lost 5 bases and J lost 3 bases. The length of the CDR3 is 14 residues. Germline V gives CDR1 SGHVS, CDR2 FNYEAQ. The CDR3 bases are TGTGCCAGCAGCGTCAGCGGGGGAACAGATACGCAGTATTTT. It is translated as CASSVSGGTDTQYF.

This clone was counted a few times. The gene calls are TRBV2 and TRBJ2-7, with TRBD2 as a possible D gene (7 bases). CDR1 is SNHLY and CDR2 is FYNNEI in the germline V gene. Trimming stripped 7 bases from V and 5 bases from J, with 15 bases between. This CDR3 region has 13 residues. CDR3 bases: TGTGCCAGCAAACGGGGGGCGAGCGACGAGCAGTACTTC. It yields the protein CASKRGASDEQYF.

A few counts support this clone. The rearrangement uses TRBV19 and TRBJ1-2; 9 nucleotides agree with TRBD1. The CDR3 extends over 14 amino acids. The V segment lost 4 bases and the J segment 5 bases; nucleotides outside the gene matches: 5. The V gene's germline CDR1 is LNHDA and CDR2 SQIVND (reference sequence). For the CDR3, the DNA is TGTGCCAGTAGTAGACCGGACAGGGGTTATGGCTACACCTTC. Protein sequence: CASSRPDRGYGYTF.

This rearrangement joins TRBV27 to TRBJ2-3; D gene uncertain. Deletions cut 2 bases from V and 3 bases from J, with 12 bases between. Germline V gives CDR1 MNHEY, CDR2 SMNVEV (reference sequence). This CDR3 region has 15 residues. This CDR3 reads CASSLNPPGTDTQYF. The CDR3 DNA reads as TGTGCCAGCAGTTTAAACCCCCCCGGGACAGATACGCAGTATTTT.

The CDR3 nucleotides read TGCGCCAGCAGTGAGAGACAGGGCACTGAAGCTTTCTTT. It encodes CASSERQGTEAFF. V is TRBV10-1 and J is TRBJ1-1, with 7 bases lining up with TRBD1. The CDR3 is 13 amino acids. V was clipped by 2 bases and J by 4 bases; unmatched bases: 1. Per germline, CDR1 WNHNN and CDR2 SYGVQD (reference sequence).

CDR3 sequence: CASSLAGGDTQYF. DNA for the CDR3: TGTGCCAGCAGCTTAGCGGGAGGGGATACGCAGTATTTT. This rearrangement joins TRBV7-2 to TRBJ2-3; 7 bases are a match to TRBD2. V shed 0 bases, J shed 6 bases, and the junction held 0 bases outside the gene matches. Germline V CDR1 and CDR2: SGHTA, FQGNSA. The CDR3 length is 13 residues.

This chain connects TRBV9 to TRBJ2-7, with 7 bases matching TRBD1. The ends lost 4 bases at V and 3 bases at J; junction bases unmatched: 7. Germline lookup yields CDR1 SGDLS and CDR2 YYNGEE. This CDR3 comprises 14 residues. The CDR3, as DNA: TGTGCCAGCAGCTCCTCGGACAGGTTCTACGAGCAGTACTTC. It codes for CASSSSDRFYEQYF.

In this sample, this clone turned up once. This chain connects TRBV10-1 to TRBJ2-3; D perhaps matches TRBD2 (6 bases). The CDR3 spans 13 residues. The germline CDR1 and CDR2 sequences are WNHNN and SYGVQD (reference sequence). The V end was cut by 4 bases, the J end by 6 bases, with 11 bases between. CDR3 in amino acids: CASSAREYDTQYF. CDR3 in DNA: TGCGCCAGCAGTGCTCGGGAGTACGATACGCAGTATTTT.

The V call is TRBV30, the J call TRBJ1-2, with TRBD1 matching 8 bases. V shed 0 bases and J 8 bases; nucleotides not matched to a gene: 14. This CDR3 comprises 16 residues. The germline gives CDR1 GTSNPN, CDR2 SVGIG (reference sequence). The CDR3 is CAWSVYRTGPEEGYTF. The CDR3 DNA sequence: TGTGCCTGGAGTGTATATCGGACAGGGCCGGAGGAAGGCTACACCTTC.

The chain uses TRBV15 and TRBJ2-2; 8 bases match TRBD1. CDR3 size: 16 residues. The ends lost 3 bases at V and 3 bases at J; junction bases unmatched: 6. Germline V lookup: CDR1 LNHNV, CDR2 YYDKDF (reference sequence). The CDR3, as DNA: TGTGCCACCAGCAGGGCCGGGACAGGATACACCGGGGAGCTGTTTTTT. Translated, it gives CATSRAGTGYTGELFF. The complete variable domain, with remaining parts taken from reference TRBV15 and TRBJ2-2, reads DAMVIQNPRYQVTQFGKPVTLSCSQTLNHNVMYWYQQKSSQAPKLLFHYYDKDFNNEADTPDNFQSRRPNTSFCFLDIRSPGLGDTAMYLCATSRAGTGYTGELFFGEGSRLTVL.

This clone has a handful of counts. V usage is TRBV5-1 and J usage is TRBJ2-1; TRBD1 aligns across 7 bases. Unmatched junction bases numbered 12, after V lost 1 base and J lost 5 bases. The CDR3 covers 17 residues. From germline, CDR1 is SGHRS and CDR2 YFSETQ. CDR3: CASSLYGDSPPNNEQFF. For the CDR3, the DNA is TGCGCCAGCAGCTTGTACGGGGACAGTCCCCCCAACAATGAGCAGTTCTTC.

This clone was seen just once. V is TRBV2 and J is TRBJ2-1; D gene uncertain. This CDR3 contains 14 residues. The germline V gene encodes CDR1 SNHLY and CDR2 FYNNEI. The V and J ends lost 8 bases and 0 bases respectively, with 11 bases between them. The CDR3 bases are TGTGCCAGCTTTGACACTTACTCCTACAATGAGCAGTTCTTC. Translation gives CASFDTYSYNEQFF.

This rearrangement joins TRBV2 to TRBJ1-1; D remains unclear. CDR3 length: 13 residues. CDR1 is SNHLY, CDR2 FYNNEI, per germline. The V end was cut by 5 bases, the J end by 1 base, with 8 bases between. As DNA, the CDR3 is TGTGCCAGCAGTCTTTACACGAACACTGAAGCTTTCTTT. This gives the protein CASSLYTNTEAFF.

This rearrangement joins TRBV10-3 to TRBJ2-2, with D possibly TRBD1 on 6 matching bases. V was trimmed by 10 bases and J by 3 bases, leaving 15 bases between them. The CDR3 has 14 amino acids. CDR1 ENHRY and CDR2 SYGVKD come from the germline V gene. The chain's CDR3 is CATQGQGYTGELFF. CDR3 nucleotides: TGTGCCACCCAGGGGCAGGGGTACACCGGGGAGCTGTTTTTT.

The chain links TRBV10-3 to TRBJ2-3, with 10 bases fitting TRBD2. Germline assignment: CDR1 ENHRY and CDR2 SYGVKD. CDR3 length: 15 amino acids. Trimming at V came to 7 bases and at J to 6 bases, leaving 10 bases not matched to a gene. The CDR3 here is CAITEGSGRADTQYF. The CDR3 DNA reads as TGTGCCATCACCGAGGGCAGCGGGAGGGCCGATACGCAGTATTTT.

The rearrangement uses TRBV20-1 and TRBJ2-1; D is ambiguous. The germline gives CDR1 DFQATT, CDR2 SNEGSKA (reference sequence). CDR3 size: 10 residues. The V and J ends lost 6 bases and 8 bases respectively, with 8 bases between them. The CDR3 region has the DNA TGCAGTGCCAAGAGGTATGAGCAGTTCTTC. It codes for CSAKRYEQFF.

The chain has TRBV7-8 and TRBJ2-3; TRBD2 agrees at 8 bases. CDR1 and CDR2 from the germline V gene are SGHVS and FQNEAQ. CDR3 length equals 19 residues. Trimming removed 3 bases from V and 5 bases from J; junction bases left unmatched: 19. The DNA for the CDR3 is TGTGCCAGCAGCTTGGCGTTCCTAGGGGGACTAGTGGGAGAAGATACGCAGTATTTT. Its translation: CASSLAFLGGLVGEDTQYF.